This entry lists 21 T cell receptor beta chains sequenced from one sample in a study of T cell responses to AZD1222 COVID-19 vaccine. Profiling relied on immunoSEQ multiplex PCR, and the TCRdb table lists in-frame clones only, not all of them. The sample includes about 110,000 clones, 75% to 90% of them seen just once. The sample was peripheral blood, taken on day 0 of AZD1222 vaccination. These receptors originate from an adult in good health.

The V and J genes are TRBV7-8 and TRBJ1-1; 7 nucleotides line up with TRBD1. CDR3 length equals 14 residues. V gave up 2 bases and J gave up 4 bases; unmatched junction bases: 4. The germline V gene has CDR1 SGHVS and CDR2 FQNEAQ. The CDR3 region has the DNA TGTGCCAGCAGCTTATCGGCAGGGGGCACTGAAGCTTTCTTT. Residues: CASSLSAGGTEAFF.

The rearrangement links TRBV29-1 to TRBJ1-1; 10 bases agree with TRBD1. The CDR3 sequence is 12 residues long. CDR1 and CDR2 (germline): SQVTM, ANQGSEA. J lost 4 bases, V lost 7 bases, and 3 bases had no gene match. Written as DNA, the CDR3 is TGCAGCGGGGGGACAGGGGCCACTGAAGCTTTCTTT. This sequence encodes CSGGTGATEAFF.

CDR3 coding DNA: TGCGCCAGCAGCTTGGCCCCCCCCCTACGCGAGCAGTACTTC. This translates into CASSLAPPLREQYF. V gene TRBV5-1 combines with J gene TRBJ2-7; D remains unclear. CDR3 length: 14 residues. The germline V gene has CDR1 SGHRS and CDR2 YFSETQ. Deletions cut 0 bases from V and 6 bases from J, with 13 bases between.

The rearrangement uses TRBV2 and TRBJ2-1; the match to TRBD1 covers 9 bases. From germline, CDR1 is SNHLY and CDR2 FYNNEI. The CDR3 spans 13 residues. The junction had 4 bases not matched to a gene; V was cut back by 6 bases and J by 7 bases. Here the CDR3 reads CASSGGQGNEQFF. CDR3 DNA: TGTGCCAGCAGCGGGGGACAGGGTAATGAGCAGTTCTTC.

This clone came up a few times. The chain links TRBV3-1 (or the pseudogene TRBV3-2) to TRBJ2-5; 11 positions agree with TRBD2. There are 16 residues in the CDR3. V lost 0 bases, J lost 9 bases, and 9 bases stayed unmatched. Germline CDR1 reads LGHDT; CDR2 reads YNNKEL (reference sequence). CDR3 in amino acids: CASSQDGGSGRAAQYF. In DNA form, the CDR3 reads TGTGCCAGCAGCCAAGATGGTGGTAGCGGGAGGGCGGCCCAGTACTTC.

Notes on this clone: At one boundary the junction diverges from the germline segment, which might be a read error. J is TRBJ2-1 and V is TRBV7-9; 8 bases align to TRBD2. Looked up from germline, CDR1 is SEHNR and CDR2 is FQNEAQ (reference sequence). CDR3 length: 14 residues. This chain's CDR3 is CASSIAGLYNEQFF. The CDR3 nucleotides are TGTGCCAGCAGCATAGCGGGACTCTACAATGAGCAGTTCTTC.

The chain couples TRBV2 to TRBJ1-1; D gene ambiguous. Germline CDR1 is SNHLY and CDR2 is FYNNEI. Trimming stripped 4 bases from V and 0 bases from J, with 12 bases between. This CDR3 region has 15 residues. CDR3 protein: CASSGGKTVNTEAFF. CDR3 in DNA: TGTGCCAGCAGTGGAGGGAAGACTGTGAACACTGAAGCTTTCTTT.

The V gene is TRBV5-1, the J gene TRBJ2-7; possible D gene TRBD1, 5 bases. V was cut by 4 bases and J by 2 bases, with 19 bases left in between. CDR1 SGHRS and CDR2 YFSETQ come from the germline V gene. The CDR3 has 16 residues. The CDR3 nucleotides are TGCGCCAGCAGCCTAGATCGTTGGGCAGGGCCCTACGAGCAGTACTTC. Translation gives CASSLDRWAGPYEQYF.

The rearrangement links TRBV3-1 (or the pseudogene TRBV3-2) to TRBJ1-2; D gene ambiguous. The CDR3 runs 12 residues. The germline V gene encodes CDR1 LGHDT and CDR2 YNNKEL (reference sequence). Trimming removed 8 bases from V and 6 bases from J, with 13 bases in between. The CDR3 coding sequence is TGTGCCAGCGGCGGATATGGGGATGGCTACACCTTC. Residues: CASGGYGDGYTF.

The chain is built from TRBV13 and TRBJ2-1; 11 nucleotides match TRBD2. Germline CDR1 PRHDT, CDR2 FYEKMQ (reference sequence). There are 17 residues in the CDR3. The V and J ends lost 4 bases and 7 bases, in that order; junction bases with no gene match: 12. The CDR3 DNA follows: TGTGCCAGCAGCTCCAGATGGGGACTAGCGGAATGGAATGAGCAGTTCTTC. Amino acids: CASSSRWGLAEWNEQFF.

The chain combines TRBV11-2 with TRBJ1-6; TRBD1 aligns across 7 bases. Germline values: CDR1 SGHAT, CDR2 FQNNGV. This CDR3 contains 15 residues. Trimming at V came to 0 bases and at J to 6 bases, leaving 2 bases not matched to a gene. CDR3 nucleotide sequence: TGTGCCAGCAGCTTAGAGGGACAGCCTAATTCACCCCTCCACTTT. This translates into CASSLEGQPNSPLHF.

This clone has only one observation. V is TRBV21-1 and J is TRBJ2-7; the DNA was not compared with TRBD1, the D call given in the table. TRBV21-1 is a pseudogene segment. The CDR3 covers 16 residues. Here the CDR3 reads CASSKGGQSYDYEQYF. CDR3 DNA: TGTGCCAGCAGCAAAGGTGGACAGTCCTATGACTACGAGCAGTACTTC.

This sequence joins TRBV4-2 and TRBJ2-5; 8 bases agree with TRBD2. The V gene end was trimmed by 0 bases and the J gene end by 1 base; junction bases not matched to a gene: 7. The CDR3 has 17 amino acids. Germline CDR1 and CDR2: LGHNA and YNFKEQ. The CDR3 spells CASSQDWLAGFQETQYF. The CDR3 bases are TGTGCCAGCAGCCAAGATTGGCTAGCGGGCTTCCAAGAGACCCAGTACTTC.

The chain joins TRBV12-5 to TRBJ2-1, with 8 bases matching TRBD2. The length of the CDR3 is 12 residues. J was trimmed by 14 bases and V by 7 bases; bases with no gene match: 10. The germline CDR1 and CDR2 sequences are LGHNT and FRNRAP. The CDR3: CASAPSGGQEFF. The CDR3 DNA follows: TGTGCTAGTGCCCCCAGCGGGGGTCAAGAGTTCTTC.

This chain links TRBV19 with TRBJ2-3; 10 bases map to TRBD2. The CDR3 is 17 amino acids. Looked up from germline, CDR1 is LNHDA and CDR2 is SQIVND (reference sequence). With 7 bases clipped from V and 2 bases from J, the junction kept 12 bases outside the gene matches. The CDR3 nucleotides read TGTGCCAGTACCCCAGCGGGCCTAGCGGGGGTCACAGATACGCAGTATTTT. Amino acid sequence: CASTPAGLAGVTDTQYF.

The J gene is TRBJ1-1, the V gene TRBV7-2; 8 bases map to TRBD1. The CDR3 covers 14 residues. Germline assignment: CDR1 SGHTA and CDR2 FQGNSA. After removal of 2 bases from V and 5 bases from J, the junction contained 4 bases not matched to a gene. The DNA of the CDR3 is TGTGCCAGCAGCTTAACGCAGGGGGCGACTGAAGCTTTCTTT. Translation: CASSLTQGATEAFF.

This clone occurred a few times. This rearrangement joins TRBV10-3 to TRBJ1-2, with D uncertain. This CDR3 is built from 14 residues. CDR1 is ENHRY, CDR2 SYGVKD, per germline. Deletions cut 3 bases from V and 0 bases from J, with 8 bases between. The CDR3 sequence is CAISDPRTNYGYTF. The CDR3 DNA reads TGTGCCATCAGTGACCCCAGAACTAACTATGGCTACACCTTC.

This clone has just one count. This sequence joins TRBV4-2 and TRBJ2-1, with TRBD2 matching 10 bases. The CDR3 has 17 amino acids. J gave up 3 bases and V 1 base, and 6 bases lay outside the gene matches. Per germline, CDR1 LGHNA and CDR2 YNFKEQ. The CDR3 DNA reads TGTGCCAGCAGCCAAGTTAGCGGGAGGCCCGACTACAATGAGCAGTTCTTC. Translating it yields CASSQVSGRPDYNEQFF.

The V and J genes are TRBV7-2 and TRBJ1-1, with D perhaps TRBD1 (5 bases). The germline V and J ends were trimmed by 5 bases and 5 bases, with 15 bases remaining between them. The V gene's germline CDR1 is SGHTA and CDR2 FQGNSA. This CDR3 is built from 14 residues. CDR3 residues: CASSTSYRGTEAFF. For the CDR3, the DNA is TGTGCCAGCAGCACCTCGTATAGGGGAACTGAAGCTTTCTTT.

V and J are TRBV2 and TRBJ2-7; tentatively, D is TRBD1 or TRBD2 (5 bases each). CDR1 and CDR2 from the germline V gene are SNHLY and FYNNEI. The CDR3 totals 14 residues. V lost 3 bases and J 3 bases, leaving 12 bases between the germline ends. The CDR3 here is CASSDVGVSYEQYF. The CDR3 nucleotides are TGTGCCAGCAGTGATGTGGGGGTAAGCTACGAGCAGTACTTC.

The chain combines TRBV29-1 with TRBJ1-2; D gene ambiguous. The germline gives CDR1 SQVTM, CDR2 ANQGSEA. Trimming took off 3 bases at V and 7 bases at J, with 9 bases between the two ends. The CDR3 has 11 amino acids. This CDR3 reads CSVDTLAGYTF. The CDR3 coding sequence is TGCAGCGTTGACACCTTGGCTGGCTACACCTTC.